This record looks at one T cell receptor (beta chain) sequence and its context. The target of this receptor is not known. No quality values exist for individual bases; no much larger clone is one base distant. CDR3 length: 14 amino acids, cysteine to phenylalanine. Only CDR3 DNA is held: 42 bases, read in frame from base 1. V loses 5 bases of germline sequence and J loses 1 base, and the interval between the two ends is 6 bases. CDR1 and CDR2 are read off the germline V gene (reference sequence) as LNHDA and SQIVND. The sample comes from a study of OX40 agonist ivuxolimab in advanced cancers. General notes on the study: Ivuxolimab was a fully human IgG2 agonistic monoclonal antibody targeting the costimulatory receptor OX40 (CD134). Intravenous ivuxolimab was administered to patients every 2 weeks at six dose levels: 0.01, 0.1, 0.3, 1.5, 3 and 10 mg/kg. Of the roughly 51 patients in dose escalation, about 20 had hepatocellular carcinoma, some 15 had melanoma, 9 had renal cell carcinoma and 9 had head and neck cancer. The dose-escalation cohort was around 83% male with a mean age of 60 years, ranging from roughly 20 to 85. Patients were allowed to have had prior anti-PD-1, anti-PD-L1 or anti-CTLA-4 therapy, and 40% to 45% of the dose-escalation patients had previously received checkpoint inhibitors. Three dose-escalation patients achieved partial responses, one with hepatocellular carcinoma and two with cutaneous melanoma. The point of sequencing TCRbeta in the periphery was to test whether ivuxolimab changed TCR sequence diversity and drove clonal T-cell expansion. The paper reports the monotherapy dose-escalation portion (N = 52 patients) of the phase I ivuxolimab trial. Study-level results and caveats: Partial responders in the 0.1-3.0 mg/kg groups had among the lowest normalized peripheral clonal expansion, especially among CD8+ T cells. Low levels of normalized T-cell clonal expansion were also seen in some patients who did not respond. The antigen specificity of the peripheral T cells that underwent clonal expansion was not determined. After ivuxolimab, more expanded clones were found on average in CD8+ T cells than in CD4+ T cells. At doses of 0.1 to 3.0 mg/kg, clonal expansion of both CD4+ and CD8+ T cells in blood was seen between baseline and week 6.

The trial excluded patients who had a history of autoimmune disease or who were on systemic immunosuppression. Peripheral blood for TCR sequencing was collected from all dose cohorts at baseline, on cycle 4 day 1, and on cycle 7 day 1. Samples were obtained from an open-label, multicenter, first-in-human phase I dose-escalation trial of ivuxolimab. Adults with locally advanced or metastatic melanoma, renal cell, hepatocellular, or head and neck squamous cell carcinoma were enrolled in the trial. Before TCR sequencing, CD4+ T cells and CD8+ T cells were sorted from peripheral blood as separate populations. Genomic DNA was isolated from the sorted cells so that the TCRbeta CDR3 region could be sequenced. The immunoSEQ Assay was used to sequence the TCRbeta CDR3 regions. This immuneACCESS table, as held by TCRdb, lists in-frame sequences with V and J called but not all clones. Of the missing ones, under half trace to an unresolved V gene in checked studies; the others have no known cause. The sample contains about 24,000 clones, around 80% of them found a single time. The ten largest make up around 26% of the sample.

The sequence joins TRBV19 to TRBJ2-6, with no reliable assignment of the D segment. The receptor was derived from an adult with an advanced solid tumor such as melanoma, head and neck, liver or kidney cancer. This material consisted of CD4+ or CD8+ T cells sorted from blood, taken in a trial of the OX40 agonist ivuxolimab. Here is the DNA: TGTGCCAGTAGTGCAGGTTCTGGGGCCAACGTCCTGACTTTC. Translated, it reads CASSAGSGANVLTF.